One and the same sample provided the 27 T cell receptor beta chains below, sequenced in a study of cytomegalovirus exposure and HLA in healthy donors. PCR was performed using 60 Vbeta and 13 Jbeta primers. TCRdb's table, derived via immunoSEQ multiplex PCR, lists solely in-frame clones and lacks some. The record lists about 130,000 clones, of which the ten most abundant hold more than 0.8%. Sample: PBMCs. All receptors come from a man between 18 and 35 years old in good health and CMV-seronegative.

The chain joins TRBV6-5 to TRBJ1-4, with TRBD1 matching over 7 bases. This CDR3 contains 15 residues. V was clipped by 5 bases and J by 2 bases; unmatched bases: 5. Germline CDR1 reads MNHEY; CDR2 reads SVGAGI. The CDR3 DNA sequence: TGTGCCAGCAGTGCCACAGGGGCCACTAATGAAAAACTGTTTTTT. This sequence encodes CASSATGATNEKLFF.

The CDR3 spells CATTLTGRSGNTIYF. CDR3 DNA: TGTGCCACCACCTTGACAGGCCGCTCTGGAAACACCATATATTTT. The chain carries TRBV15 and TRBJ1-3, with D perhaps matching TRBD1 (6 bases). The length of the CDR3 is 15 residues. The ends were cut back, 7 bases at V and 0 bases at J, with 13 bases in the middle. The germline CDR1 and CDR2 sequences are LNHNV and YYDKDF (reference sequence).

The chain combines TRBV5-1 with TRBJ1-1, with TRBD1 identical over 8 bases. Germline V gene data show CDR1 as SGHRS and CDR2 as YFSETQ. V lost 4 bases, J lost 1 base, and 3 bases stayed unmatched. This CDR3 has 14 residues. CDR3 sequence (DNA): TGCGCCAGCAGCCCGACAGGGGCGAACACTGAAGCTTTCTTT. This translates into CASSPTGANTEAFF. The full variable domain, its missing parts supplied by reference TRBV5-1 and TRBJ1-1, is KAGVTQTPRYLIKTRGQQVTLSCSPISGHRSVSWYQQTPGQGLQFLFEYFSETQRNKGNFPGRFSGRQFSNSRSEMNVSTLELGDSALYLCASSPTGANTEAFFGQGTRLTVV.

The chain couples TRBV5-1 to TRBJ2-7; TRBD2 matches at 9 bases. J lost 2 bases, V lost 4 bases, and 10 bases had no gene match. Looked up from germline, CDR1 is SGHRS and CDR2 is YFSETQ. This CDR3 is 16 amino acids long. Here the CDR3 reads CASSRISSGATYEQYF. The CDR3 coding sequence is TGCGCCAGCAGCCGAATCTCTAGCGGGGCTACCTACGAGCAGTACTTC.

As to this clone: This CDR3 is also generated by other DNA sequences in the sample. The chain recombines TRBV2 with TRBJ2-7; TRBD2 aligns across 10 bases. This CDR3 spans 16 amino acids. Trimming took 9 bases from V and 2 from J; bases not matched to a gene: 13. CDR1 SNHLY and CDR2 FYNNEI come from the germline V gene. This CDR3 reads CASSEVVLAGTYEQYF. Here the CDR3 DNA reads TGTGCCAGTAGCGAGGTGGTACTAGCGGGAACCTACGAGCAGTACTTC.

The V call is TRBV27, the J call TRBJ1-4; the match to TRBD1 covers 8 bases. With 6 bases clipped from V and 3 bases from J, the junction kept 6 bases outside the gene matches. The CDR3 extends over 15 amino acids. CDR1 MNHEY and CDR2 SMNVEV come from the germline V gene (reference sequence). This CDR3 is CASSVRDRPNEKLFF. For the CDR3, the DNA is TGTGCCAGCAGCGTAAGGGACAGGCCTAATGAAAAACTGTTTTTT.

The CDR3 sequence is CASSTHPGGELVRLNGNTIYF. The CDR3 DNA follows: TGTGCCAGTAGTACACATCCAGGGGGCGAATTAGTCCGCCTGAACGGAAACACCATATATTTT. V is TRBV19 and J is TRBJ1-3, with TRBD1 matching 8 bases. The CDR3 is 21 residues long. The junction had 24 bases not matched to a gene; V was cut back by 4 bases and J by 4 bases. CDR1 and CDR2 (germline): LNHDA, SQIVND (reference sequence).

The chain carries TRBV14 and TRBJ2-2, with 14 bases that match TRBD2. V was pared by 1 base and J by 7 bases, with 5 bases of the junction left unmatched. Germline V gene sequence: CDR1 SGHDN, CDR2 FVKESK. The CDR3 has 17 amino acids. CDR3 coding DNA: TGTGCCAGCAGCCAAGTTGGACTAGCGGGGGGCATCGGGGAGCTGTTTTTT. The encoded protein is CASSQVGLAGGIGELFF.

V gene TRBV4-1 combines with J gene TRBJ2-4; weak D call: TRBD2 (6 bases). CDR1 and CDR2 (germline): MGHRA, YSYEKL. Trimming left V 0 bases short and J 0 bases short, with 6 bases between. The CDR3 runs to 15 residues. CDR3 in amino acids: CASSQEGGAKNIQYF. CDR3 nucleotides: TGCGCCAGCAGCCAAGAGGGGGGAGCCAAAAACATTCAGTACTTC.

V usage is TRBV4-1 and J usage is TRBJ2-5, with a tentative D call TRBD2 (6 bases). The length of the CDR3 is 19 residues. With 0 bases removed from V and 7 bases from J, the gap between germline ends came to 27 bases. Germline loops: CDR1 MGHRA, CDR2 YSYEKL. This chain's CDR3 is CASSQDLVQVLPPGGTQYF. The CDR3, as DNA: TGCGCCAGCAGCCAAGATCTGGTACAGGTTCTACCCCCCGGGGGGACCCAGTACTTC.

The chain uses TRBV6-1 and TRBJ1-2, with a tentative D call TRBD1 (5 bases). The germline CDR1 and CDR2 sequences are MNHNS and SASEGT. This CDR3 spans 13 amino acids. V was trimmed by 6 bases and J by 5 bases, leaving 13 bases between them. The DNA of the CDR3 is TGTGCCAGCAGCCCCCGCCAGGGTTATGGCTACACCTTC. Translated, it gives CASSPRQGYGYTF.

The chain joins TRBV7-6 to TRBJ2-3; 14 nucleotides match TRBD2. Germline V gene sequence: CDR1 SGHVS, CDR2 FNYEAQ. This CDR3 has 20 residues. Unmatched junction bases numbered 10, after V lost 1 base and J lost 1 base. The CDR3 protein is CASSLVPGTSGGGGTDTQYF. The CDR3 DNA reads as TGTGCCAGCAGCTTAGTCCCCGGGACTAGCGGGGGAGGAGGCACAGATACGCAGTATTTT.

This sequence joins TRBV11-2 and TRBJ1-5; D remains unclear. Germline V gene data show CDR1 as SGHAT and CDR2 as FQNNGV. The CDR3 spans 14 residues. The V gene lost 0 bases and the J gene lost 12 bases, with 15 bases spanning the gap. The CDR3 sequence: CASSLDRAGGRQHF. The CDR3 DNA reads TGTGCCAGCAGCTTAGATAGGGCCGGAGGACGCCAGCATTTT. The entire variable domain, with the rest obtained from reference TRBV11-2 and TRBJ1-5, is as follows: EAGVAQSPRYKIIEKRQSVAFWCNPISGHATLYWYQQILGQGPKLLIQFQNNGVVDDSQLPKDRFSAERLKGVDSTLKIQPAKLEDSAVYLCASSLDRAGGRQHFGDGTRLSIL.

The gene calls are TRBV7-2 and TRBJ2-5; TRBD1 aligns across 10 bases. The assigned J gene may be wrong: the sequence end matches TRBJ2-7 better. The CDR3 runs 15 residues. The germline V gene has CDR1 SGHTA and CDR2 FQGNSA. Here the CDR3 reads CASSRQGAGRYEQYF. CDR3 coding DNA: TGTGCCAGCAGCCGACAGGGGGCCGGGCGGTACGAGCAGTACTTC.

The rearrangement uses TRBV19 and TRBJ2-1; TRBD2 matches at 9 bases. Germline V gene data show CDR1 as LNHDA and CDR2 as SQIVND (reference sequence). CDR3 size: 15 residues. After removal of 1 base from V and 5 bases from J, the junction contained 3 bases not matched to a gene. DNA for the CDR3: TGTGCCAGTAGTATAGCGGCTAGCGGGAACAATGAGCAGTTCTTC. Its translation is CASSIAASGNNEQFF.

This sequence joins TRBV15 and TRBJ1-2; a possible D gene is TRBD1 (5 bases). Germline V gene sequence: CDR1 LNHNV, CDR2 YYDKDF (reference sequence). There are 14 residues in the CDR3. The V gene lost 0 bases and the J gene lost 6 bases, with 11 bases spanning the gap. In DNA, the CDR3 is TGTGCCACCAGCAGAGATCGAAGGGGCGATGGCTACACCTTC. This codes for CATSRDRRGDGYTF.

The chain couples TRBV5-1 to TRBJ1-2, with TRBD1 matching 11 bases. The ends lost 10 bases at V and 4 bases at J; junction bases unmatched: 3. The CDR3 spans 12 residues. Per germline, CDR1 SGHRS and CDR2 YFSETQ. Written as DNA, the CDR3 is TGCGCCTGGACAGGGGGCTCCTATGGCTACACCTTC. Encoded protein: CAWTGGSYGYTF.

The rearrangement joins TRBV7-2 to TRBJ1-5; TRBD1 is a possible D gene (6 bases). This CDR3 is built from 14 residues. Trimming cost V 5 bases and J 5 bases, with 13 bases left between them. Germline-derived CDR1 and CDR2 are SGHTA and FQGNSA. The DNA of the CDR3 is TGTGCCAGCAGCCCTTTACAGGGTTATCAGCCCCAGCATTTT. This encodes CASSPLQGYQPQHF.

The rearrangement links TRBV7-9 to TRBJ1-6, with TRBD1 matching 9 bases. This CDR3 has 17 amino acids. The germline CDR1 and CDR2 sequences are SEHNR and FQNEAQ (reference sequence). Trimming cost V 2 bases and J 9 bases; bases outside gene matches: 11. CDR3 residues: CASSLKPGQGSGSPLHF. In DNA, the CDR3 is TGTGCCAGCAGCTTAAAGCCGGGACAGGGTAGCGGTTCACCCCTCCACTTT.

The V gene is TRBV19, the J gene TRBJ2-1, with 9 nucleotides matching TRBD2. V lost 3 bases and J lost 3; bases outside the gene matches: 3. The CDR3 has 15 residues. The germline CDR1 and CDR2 sequences are LNHDA and SQIVND (reference sequence). CDR3 amino acids: CASSIASGVYNEQFF. In DNA, the CDR3 is TGTGCCAGTAGTATCGCTAGCGGGGTCTACAATGAGCAGTTCTTC.

The chain recombines TRBV7-9 with TRBJ2-5; D is unclear. The closer fit of TRBJ2-7 to the DNA end suggests the J call may be wrong. This CDR3 is 12 amino acids long. Germline-derived CDR1 and CDR2 are SEHNR and FQNEAQ (reference sequence). The DNA for the CDR3 is TGTGCCAGCAGCTCAGGCACCTCCGAGCAGTACTTC. Its translation: CASSSGTSEQYF.

This chain joins TRBV19 and TRBJ2-7; 10 positions match TRBD1. Looked up from germline, CDR1 is LNHDA and CDR2 is SQIVND (reference sequence). The CDR3 spans 17 residues. V was pared by 5 bases and J by 2 bases, with 12 bases of the junction left unmatched. CDR3 nucleotide sequence: TGTGCCAGTAGTGTTCTCGCCGGGACAGGGGCCCCCTACGAGCAGTACTTC. This gives the protein CASSVLAGTGAPYEQYF.

V usage is TRBV9 and J usage is TRBJ2-1; the match to TRBD1 covers 8 bases. Germline-derived CDR1 and CDR2 are SGDLS and YYNGEE. This CDR3 comprises 16 residues. Trimming took 0 bases from V and 0 from J; bases not matched to a gene: 2. This CDR3 reads CASSVGQGYSYNEQFF. For the CDR3, the DNA is TGTGCCAGCAGCGTAGGACAGGGGTACTCCTACAATGAGCAGTTCTTC.

This chain connects TRBV7-8 to TRBJ2-7; D might be TRBD1 (6 bases). The germline V gene encodes CDR1 SGHVS and CDR2 FQNEAQ. The CDR3 is 12 residues long. The V and J ends lost 3 bases and 4 bases respectively, with 7 bases between them. This CDR3 is CASSLTGYEQYF. In DNA form, the CDR3 reads TGTGCCAGCAGCTTGACAGGTTACGAGCAGTACTTC.

The chain couples TRBV14 to TRBJ2-5, with TRBD2 matching over 9 bases. This CDR3 region has 15 residues. The germline V gene has CDR1 SGHDN and CDR2 FVKESK. Trimming took 4 bases from V and 2 from J; bases not matched to a gene: 5. CDR3 region: CASSPLAGRQETQYF. CDR3 DNA: TGTGCCAGCAGCCCCCTAGCGGGGAGACAAGAGACCCAGTACTTC.

The rearrangement uses TRBV30 and TRBJ2-1; D perhaps matches TRBD2 (6 bases). Germline values: CDR1 GTSNPN, CDR2 SVGIG (reference sequence). V was trimmed by 4 bases and J by 10 bases, leaving 23 bases between them. The CDR3 sequence is 15 residues long. The CDR3: CAWIPRLARTIEQFF. The DNA for the CDR3 is TGTGCCTGGATTCCTAGGCTAGCGAGAACAATAGAGCAGTTCTTC. The variable domain in full, completed from reference TRBV30 and TRBJ2-1, reads SQTIHQWPATLVQPVGSPLSLECTVEGTSNPNLYWYRQAAGRGLQLLFYSVGIGQISSEVPQNLSASRPQDRQFILSSKKLLLSDSGFYLCAWIPRLARTIEQFFGPGTRLTVL.

The rearrangement links TRBV6-5 to TRBJ1-6; a weak D match, TRBD1 (5 bases). The V end lost 4 bases, the J end lost 12 bases, and 22 bases lay between the germline ends. This CDR3 is built from 16 residues. Germline V gives CDR1 MNHEY, CDR2 SVGAGI. DNA for the CDR3: TGTGCCAGCAGTTCCCCAAGGAGGGACCTCATTGTACCCCTCCACTTT. Amino acid sequence: CASSSPRRDLIVPLHF.